A single sample gave rise to the 5 T cell receptor beta chains below, sequenced in a study of blood T cell repertoires in COVID-19. The table came from immunoSEQ multiplex PCR; TCRdb's copy has only in-frame clones and leaves some out. The sample gives around 620,000 clones, approximately 90% of which show up once; under 0.3% is in the top ten. The specimen was peripheral blood. The receptor set was obtained from a woman younger than 30 with acute or convalescent COVID-19.

V usage is TRBV5-6 and J usage is TRBJ1-4; TRBD1 matches at 8 bases. V shed 0 bases, J shed 11 bases, and the junction held 6 bases outside the gene matches. CDR3 length equals 14 residues. Germline V gives CDR1 SGHDT, CDR2 YYEEEE. The CDR3 region has the DNA TGTGCCAGCAGCTTGGGGGGACAGGTTGATAAACTGTTTTTT. It is translated as CASSLGGQVDKLFF. The variable domain in full, completed from reference TRBV5-6 and TRBJ1-4, reads DAGVTQSPTHLIKTRGQQVTLRCSPKSGHDTVSWYQQALGQGPQFIFQYYEEEERQRGNFPDRFSGHQFPNYSSELNVNALLLGDSALYLCASSLGGQVDKLFFGSGTQLSVL.

V gene TRBV7-9 combines with J gene TRBJ2-4, with D perhaps matching TRBD2 (6 bases). Trimming took 4 bases from V and 6 from J, leaving 22 bases between them. The CDR3 totals 17 residues. Germline CDR1 and CDR2: SEHNR and FQNEAQ (reference sequence). The CDR3 loop reads CASSSSGRAGGGNIQYF. As DNA, the CDR3 is TGTGCCAGCAGCTCCTCTGGAAGGGCCGGGGGTGGAAACATTCAGTACTTC.

This clone occurred a few times. This rearrangement joins TRBV12-3 or TRBV12-4 to TRBJ2-7; D not resolved. V was pared by 4 bases and J by 1 base, with 2 bases between. This CDR3 contains 11 residues. CDR3 nucleotides: TGTGCCAGCAGTTCATCCTACGAGCAGTACTTC. It specifies CASSSSYEQYF.

The sample holds one count of this clone. The sample contains more than one DNA sequence encoding this CDR3. The chain employs TRBV7-2 and TRBJ1-1; D is perhaps TRBD1 (5 bases). In germline, CDR1 is SGHTA, CDR2 FQGNSA. Trimming pared 4 bases from V and 1 base from J, leaving 7 bases between. The CDR3 is 13 amino acids. CDR3 region: CASSSDRNTEAFF. The CDR3 DNA reads as TGTGCCAGCAGCTCAGACAGGAACACTGAAGCTTTCTTT.

The J gene is TRBJ1-6, the V gene TRBV12-3 or TRBV12-4; D perhaps matches TRBD1 (6 bases). The CDR3 has 12 amino acids. Trimming removed 8 bases at V and 6 bases at J, with 8 bases between. This CDR3 is CASGQSNSPLHF. As DNA, the CDR3 is TGTGCCAGCGGACAGTCTAATTCACCCCTCCACTTT.